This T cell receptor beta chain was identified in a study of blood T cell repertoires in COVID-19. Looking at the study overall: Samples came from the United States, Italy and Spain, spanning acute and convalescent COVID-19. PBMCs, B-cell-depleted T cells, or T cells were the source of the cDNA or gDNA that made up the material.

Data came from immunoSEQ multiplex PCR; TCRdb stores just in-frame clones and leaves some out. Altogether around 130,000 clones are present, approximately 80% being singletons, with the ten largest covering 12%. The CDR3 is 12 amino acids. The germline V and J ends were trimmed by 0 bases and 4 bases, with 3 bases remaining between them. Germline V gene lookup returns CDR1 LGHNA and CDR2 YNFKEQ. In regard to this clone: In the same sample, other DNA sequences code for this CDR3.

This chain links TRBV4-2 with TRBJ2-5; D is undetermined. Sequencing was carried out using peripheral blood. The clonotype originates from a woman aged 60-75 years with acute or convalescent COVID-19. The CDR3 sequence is CASSQDRETQYF. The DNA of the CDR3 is TGTGCCAGCAGCCAAGATCGAGAGACCCAGTACTTC.